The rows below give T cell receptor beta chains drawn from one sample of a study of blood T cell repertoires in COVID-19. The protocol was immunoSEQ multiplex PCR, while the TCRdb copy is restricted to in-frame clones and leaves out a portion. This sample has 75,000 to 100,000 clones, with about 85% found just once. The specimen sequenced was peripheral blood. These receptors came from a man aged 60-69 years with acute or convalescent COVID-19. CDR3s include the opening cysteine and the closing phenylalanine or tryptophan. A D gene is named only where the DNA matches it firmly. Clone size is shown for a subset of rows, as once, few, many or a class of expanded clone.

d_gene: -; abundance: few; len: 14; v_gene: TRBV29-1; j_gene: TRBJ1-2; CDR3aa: CSVEPIRGTYGYTF; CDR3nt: TGCAGCGTTGAACCGATCAGGGGCACCTATGGCTACACCTTC
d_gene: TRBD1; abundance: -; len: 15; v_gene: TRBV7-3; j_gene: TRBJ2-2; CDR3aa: CASSLGTGPWGELFF; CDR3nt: TGTGCCAGCAGCTTAGGGACAGGGCCCTGGGGGGAGCTGTTTTTT
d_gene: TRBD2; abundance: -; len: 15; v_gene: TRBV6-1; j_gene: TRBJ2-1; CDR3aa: CASSESKAGVNQQFF; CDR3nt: TGTGCCAGCAGTGAATCTAAAGCGGGAGTTAATCAGCAGTTCTTC
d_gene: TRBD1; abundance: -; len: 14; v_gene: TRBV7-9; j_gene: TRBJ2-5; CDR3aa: CASSSLGQQETQYF; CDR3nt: TGTGCCAGCAGCTCTTTGGGACAGCAAGAGACCCAGTACTTC
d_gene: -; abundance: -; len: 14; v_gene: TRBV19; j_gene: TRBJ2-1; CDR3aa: CASTPQALLADKFF; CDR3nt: TGTGCCAGTACCCCACAAGCCCTCTTGGCAGACAAGTTCTTC
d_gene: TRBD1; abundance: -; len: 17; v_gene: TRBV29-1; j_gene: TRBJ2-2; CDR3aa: CSVPDPDRGMNTGELFF; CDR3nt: TGCAGCGTTCCCGACCCCGACAGGGGCATGAACACCGGGGAGCTGTTTTTT
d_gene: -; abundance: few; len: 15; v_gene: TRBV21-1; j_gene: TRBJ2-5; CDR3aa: CASSPRSDSQETQYF; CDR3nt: TGTGCCAGCAGCCCCCGCTCGGACAGCCAAGAGACCCAGTACTTC
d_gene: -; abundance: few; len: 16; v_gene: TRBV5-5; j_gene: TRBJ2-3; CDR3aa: CASSHPPGKSTDTQYF; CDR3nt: TGTGCCAGCAGCCATCCCCCGGGAAAAAGCACAGATACGCAGTATTTT
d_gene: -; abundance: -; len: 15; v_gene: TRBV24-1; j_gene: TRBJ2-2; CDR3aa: CATSDSWGTRGELFF; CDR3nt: TGTGCCACCAGTGATTCTTGGGGGACTCGGGGGGAGCTGTTTTTT
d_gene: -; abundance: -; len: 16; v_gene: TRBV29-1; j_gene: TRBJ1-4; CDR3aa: CSVEIRGAQTNEKLFF; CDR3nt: TGCAGCGTTGAAATACGGGGAGCCCAAACTAATGAAAAACTGTTTTTT
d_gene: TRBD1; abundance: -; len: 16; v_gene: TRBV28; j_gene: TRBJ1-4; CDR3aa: CASSFGTGVFGEKLFF; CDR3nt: TGTGCCAGCAGTTTTGGGACAGGAGTTTTTGGTGAAAAACTGTTTTTT
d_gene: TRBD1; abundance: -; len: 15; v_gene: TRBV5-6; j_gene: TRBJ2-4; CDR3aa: CASSQLGQGINIQYF; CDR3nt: TGTGCCAGCAGCCAGTTAGGACAGGGCATAAACATTCAGTACTTC
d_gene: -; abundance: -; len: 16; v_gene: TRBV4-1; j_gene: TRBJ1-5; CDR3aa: CASSQELGQGNQPQHF; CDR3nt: TGCGCCAGCAGCCAAGAACTAGGCCAAGGCAATCAGCCCCAGCATTTT
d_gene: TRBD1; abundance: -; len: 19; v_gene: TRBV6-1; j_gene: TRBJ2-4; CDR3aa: CASSEAVTGGFRAKNIQYF; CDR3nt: TGTGCCAGCAGTGAAGCCGTGACAGGGGGGTTCAGAGCCAAAAACATTCAGTACTTC
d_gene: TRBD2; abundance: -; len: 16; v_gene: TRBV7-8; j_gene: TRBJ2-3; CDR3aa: CASSLGLAGGRDTQYF; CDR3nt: TGTGCCAGCAGCTTAGGCCTAGCGGGAGGTCGGGATACGCAGTATTTT
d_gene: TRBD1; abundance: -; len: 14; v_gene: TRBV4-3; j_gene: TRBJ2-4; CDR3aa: CASSQESGGSIQYF; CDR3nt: TGCGCCAGCAGCCAAGAATCAGGGGGTAGCATTCAGTACTTC
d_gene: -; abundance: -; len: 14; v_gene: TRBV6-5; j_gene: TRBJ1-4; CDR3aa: CASRQTGSLEKLFF; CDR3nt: TGTGCCAGCAGACAAACAGGGTCTCTAGAAAAACTGTTTTTT
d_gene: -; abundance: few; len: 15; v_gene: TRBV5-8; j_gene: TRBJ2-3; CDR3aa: CASSTDSGYTDTQYF; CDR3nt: TGTGCCAGCAGCACGGATAGCGGCTACACAGATACGCAGTATTTT
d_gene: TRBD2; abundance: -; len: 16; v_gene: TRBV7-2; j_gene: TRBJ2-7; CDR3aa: CASSPTSDSSRGEQYF; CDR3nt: TGTGCCAGCAGCCCTACTAGCGACTCGTCACGGGGCGAGCAGTACTTC
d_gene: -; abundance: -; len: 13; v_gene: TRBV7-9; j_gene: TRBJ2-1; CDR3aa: CASSVGGFGEQFF; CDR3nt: TGTGCCAGCAGCGTGGGAGGCTTTGGGGAGCAGTTCTTC
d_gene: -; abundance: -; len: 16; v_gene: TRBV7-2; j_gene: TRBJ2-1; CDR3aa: CASSLDRANFYNEQFF; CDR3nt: TGTGCCAGCAGCCTGGACAGAGCTAATTTCTACAATGAGCAGTTCTTC
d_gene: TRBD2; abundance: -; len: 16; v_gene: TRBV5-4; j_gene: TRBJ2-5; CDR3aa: CASSLAVSGYQETQYF; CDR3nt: TGTGCCAGCAGCTTGGCGGTTAGCGGGTACCAAGAGACCCAGTACTTC
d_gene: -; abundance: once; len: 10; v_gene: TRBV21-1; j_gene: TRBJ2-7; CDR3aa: CASHTSGTYF; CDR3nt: TGTGCCAGCCACACTAGCGGGACATACTTC
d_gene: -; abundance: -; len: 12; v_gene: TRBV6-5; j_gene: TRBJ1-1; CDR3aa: CASSLRGGVAFF; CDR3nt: TGTGCCAGCAGCTTGAGGGGAGGGGTGGCTTTCTTT
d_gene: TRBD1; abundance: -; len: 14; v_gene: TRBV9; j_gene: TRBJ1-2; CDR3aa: CASSVGQDIYGYTF; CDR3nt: TGTGCCAGCAGTGTCGGACAGGATATCTATGGCTACACCTTC
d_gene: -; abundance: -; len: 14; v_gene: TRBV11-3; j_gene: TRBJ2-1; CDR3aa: CASSLDRGILEQFF; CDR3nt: TGTGCCAGCAGCTTAGATCGTGGCATCCTGGAGCAGTTCTTC
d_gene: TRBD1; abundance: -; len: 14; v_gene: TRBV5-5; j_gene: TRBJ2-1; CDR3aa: CASSVEQGRSEQFF; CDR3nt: TGTGCCAGCAGCGTGGAACAGGGGCGGAGTGAGCAGTTCTTC
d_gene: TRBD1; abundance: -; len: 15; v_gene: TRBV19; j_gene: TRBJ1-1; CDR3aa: CASSSNRGVNTEAFF; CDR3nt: TGTGCCAGTAGTTCAAACAGGGGGGTGAACACTGAAGCTTTCTTT
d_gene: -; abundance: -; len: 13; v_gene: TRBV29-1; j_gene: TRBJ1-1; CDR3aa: CSAEGDMNTEAFF; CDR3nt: TGCAGCGCCGAGGGAGACATGAACACTGAAGCTTTCTTT
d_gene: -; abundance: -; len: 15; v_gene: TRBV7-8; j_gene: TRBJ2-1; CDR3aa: CASSFLSSSYNEQFF; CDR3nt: TGTGCCAGCAGCTTCCTATCGAGCTCCTACAATGAGCAGTTCTTC
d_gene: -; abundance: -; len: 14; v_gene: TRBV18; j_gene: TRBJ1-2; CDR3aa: CASSPASQAYGYTF; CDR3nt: TGTGCCAGCTCACCGGCCTCACAGGCTTATGGCTACACCTTC
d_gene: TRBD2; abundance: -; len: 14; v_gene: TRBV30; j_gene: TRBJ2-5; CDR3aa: CAWSFWGGQETQYF; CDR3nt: TGTGCCTGGAGCTTCTGGGGGGGACAAGAGACCCAGTACTTC
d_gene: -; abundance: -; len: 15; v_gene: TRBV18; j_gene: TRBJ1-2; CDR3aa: CASSPDSFAYYGYTF; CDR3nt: TGTGCCAGCTCACCCGACTCGTTCGCTTACTATGGCTACACCTTC
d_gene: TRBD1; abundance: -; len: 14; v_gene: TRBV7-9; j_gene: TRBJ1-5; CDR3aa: CASSQTGDNQPQHF; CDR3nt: TGTGCCAGCAGCCAAACAGGGGACAATCAGCCCCAGCATTTT
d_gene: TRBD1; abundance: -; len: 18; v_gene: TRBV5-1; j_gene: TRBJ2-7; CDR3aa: CASSLSGRDRGPAYEQYF; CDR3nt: TGCGCCAGCAGCTTGAGTGGGAGAGACAGGGGACCCGCCTACGAGCAGTACTTC
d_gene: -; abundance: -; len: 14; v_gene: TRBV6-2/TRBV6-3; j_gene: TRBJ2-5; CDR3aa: CASSYYESQETQYF; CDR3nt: TGTGCCAGCAGTTACTACGAGTCTCAAGAGACCCAGTACTTC
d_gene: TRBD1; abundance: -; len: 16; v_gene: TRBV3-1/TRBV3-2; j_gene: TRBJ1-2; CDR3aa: CASSQAGGQGSYGYTF; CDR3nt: TGTGCCAGCAGCCAAGCAGGGGGACAGGGCTCCTATGGCTACACCTTC
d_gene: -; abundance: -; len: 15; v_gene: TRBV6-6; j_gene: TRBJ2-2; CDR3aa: CASSYLAGAVGELFF; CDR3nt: TGTGCCAGCAGTTACCTCGCAGGGGCCGTCGGGGAGCTGTTTTTT
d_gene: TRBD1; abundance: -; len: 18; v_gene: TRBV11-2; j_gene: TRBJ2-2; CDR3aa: CASSFRPGQGAYTGELFF; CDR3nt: TGTGCCAGCAGCTTTAGGCCAGGACAGGGCGCGTACACCGGGGAGCTGTTTTTT
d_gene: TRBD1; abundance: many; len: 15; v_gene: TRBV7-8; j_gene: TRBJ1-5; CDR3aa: CASSLRGQPNQPQHF; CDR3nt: TGTGCCAGCAGCTTACGGGGACAGCCTAATCAGCCCCAGCATTTT
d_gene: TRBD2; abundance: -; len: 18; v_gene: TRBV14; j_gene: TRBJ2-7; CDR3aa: CASSQDLLAGGAWGEQYF; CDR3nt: TGTGCCAGCAGCCAAGATCTTCTGGCGGGAGGTGCTTGGGGCGAGCAGTACTTC
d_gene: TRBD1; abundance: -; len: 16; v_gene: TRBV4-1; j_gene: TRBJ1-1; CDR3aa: CASSPDSYGQGFRAFF; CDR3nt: TGCGCCAGCAGCCCAGACTCCTACGGACAGGGTTTTAGGGCTTTCTTT
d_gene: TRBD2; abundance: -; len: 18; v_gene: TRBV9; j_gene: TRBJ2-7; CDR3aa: CASSGTSGFRSFSYEQYF; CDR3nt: TGTGCCAGCAGTGGGACTAGCGGGTTCAGGTCCTTCTCCTACGAGCAGTACTTC
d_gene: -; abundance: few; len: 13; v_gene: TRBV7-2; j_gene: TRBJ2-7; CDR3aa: CASSLAGGYEQYF; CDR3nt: TGTGCCAGCAGCTTAGCCGGGGGATACGAGCAGTACTTC
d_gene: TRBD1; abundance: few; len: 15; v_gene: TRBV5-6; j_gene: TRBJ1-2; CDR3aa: CASSLVDRDNYGYTF; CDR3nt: TGTGCCAGCAGCTTGGTGGACAGGGACAACTATGGCTACACCTTC
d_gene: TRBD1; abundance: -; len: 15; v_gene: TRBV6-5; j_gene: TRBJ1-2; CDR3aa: CASSYSGQGPYGYTF; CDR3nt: TGTGCCAGCAGTTACTCAGGACAGGGGCCCTATGGCTACACCTTC
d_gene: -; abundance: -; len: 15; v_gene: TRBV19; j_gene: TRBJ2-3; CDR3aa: CASSFSRSRTDTQYF; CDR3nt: TGTGCCAGTAGCTTCAGCCGGAGCCGCACAGATACGCAGTATTTT
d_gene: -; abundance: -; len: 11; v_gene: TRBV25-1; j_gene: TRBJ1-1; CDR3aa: CASSESLEAFF; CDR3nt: TGTGCCAGCAGTGAGTCGTTAGAAGCTTTCTTT
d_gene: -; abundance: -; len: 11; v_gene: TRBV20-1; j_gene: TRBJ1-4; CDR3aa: CSAPRNEKLFF; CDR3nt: TGCAGTGCTCCGCGCAATGAAAAACTGTTTTTT
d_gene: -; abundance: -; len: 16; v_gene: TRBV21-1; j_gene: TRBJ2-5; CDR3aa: CASSKALAGGGETQYF; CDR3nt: TGTGCCAGCAGCAAAGCGCTTGCGGGGGGCGGGGAGACCCAGTACTTC
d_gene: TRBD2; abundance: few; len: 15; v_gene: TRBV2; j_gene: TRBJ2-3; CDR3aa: CASSSGTSAADTQYF; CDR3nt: TGTGCCAGCAGTTCCGGGACTAGCGCTGCAGATACGCAGTATTTT
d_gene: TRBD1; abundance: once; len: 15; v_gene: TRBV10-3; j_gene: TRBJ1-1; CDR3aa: CAISVAGGMGTEAFF; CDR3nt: TGTGCCATCAGTGTGGCAGGGGGCATGGGCACTGAAGCTTTCTTT
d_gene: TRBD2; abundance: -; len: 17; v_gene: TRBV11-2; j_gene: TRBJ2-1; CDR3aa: CASSLVVAGGPKVEQFF; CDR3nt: TGTGCCAGCAGCTTAGTTGTAGCGGGAGGGCCGAAGGTTGAGCAGTTCTTC
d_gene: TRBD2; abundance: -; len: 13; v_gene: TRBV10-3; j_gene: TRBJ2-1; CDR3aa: CATGEGRVNEQFF; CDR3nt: TGTGCCACCGGGGAGGGGCGGGTCAATGAGCAGTTCTTC
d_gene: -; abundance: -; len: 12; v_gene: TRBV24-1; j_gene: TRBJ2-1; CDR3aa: CATSDYPTGWFF; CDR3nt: TGTGCCACCAGTGATTACCCCACAGGATGGTTCTTC
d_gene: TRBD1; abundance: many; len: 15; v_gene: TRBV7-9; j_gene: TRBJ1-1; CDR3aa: CASSPPGQGYTEAFF; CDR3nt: TGTGCCAGCAGTCCCCCGGGACAGGGGTACACTGAAGCTTTCTTT
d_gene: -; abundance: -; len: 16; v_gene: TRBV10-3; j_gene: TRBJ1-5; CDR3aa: CAISDGRQGQNQPQHF; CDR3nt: TGTGCCATCAGTGATGGCAGGCAGGGACAAAATCAGCCCCAGCATTTT